Presented here are 14 T cell receptor beta chains from one specimen sequenced in a study of neurological immune-mediated disorders. TCRdb recomputed calls from the 5' RACE reads with MiXCR, one row per CDR3 protein. This table holds tens of thousands of distinct CDR3 sequences, 4% to 6% found once. The sequencing input was PBMCs. These receptors all stem from a man in his late teens or twenties with multiple sclerosis.

This clonotype was observed many times. The chain uses TRBV20-1 and TRBJ2-1; 10 bases fit TRBD2. CDR3 length equals 14 residues. The germline V gene encodes CDR1 DFQATT and CDR2 SNEGSKA (reference sequence). Trimming at V came to 6 bases and at J to 8 bases, leaving 10 bases not matched to a gene. Here the CDR3 reads CSAPLAGRWDEQFF. In DNA form, the CDR3 reads TGCAGTGCCCCACTAGCGGGAAGGTGGGATGAGCAGTTCTTC.

This clonotype appeared many times. The rearrangement joins TRBV20-1 to TRBJ1-6, with D possibly TRBD1 on 6 matching bases. The CDR3 consists of 13 residues. The germline CDR1 and CDR2 sequences are DFQATT and SNEGSKA (reference sequence). V lost 4 bases and J 9 bases, leaving 13 bases between the germline ends. Here the CDR3 reads CSAITGYGSPLHF. In nucleotides, the CDR3 is TGCAGTGCTATAACAGGGTACGGTTCACCCCTCCACTTT.

This clonotype was seen at least ten times. The CDR3 sequence: CSVDPGLANTDTQYF. The DNA of the CDR3 is TGCAGCGTTGACCCGGGACTAGCGAACACAGATACGCAGTATTTT. This rearrangement joins TRBV29-1 to TRBJ2-3; TRBD2 matches 10 bases. V lost 3 bases, J lost 2 bases, and 5 bases stayed unmatched. This CDR3 spans 15 amino acids. Germline CDR1 SQVTM, CDR2 ANQGSEA.

In its sample, this clonotype was seen many times. The chain joins TRBV9 to TRBJ2-7; D is perhaps TRBD1 (6 bases). The V and J ends lost 0 bases and 1 base respectively, with 8 bases between them. The CDR3 spans 14 residues. Germline V gene sequence: CDR1 SGDLS, CDR2 YYNGEE. CDR3 protein: CASSVGTVSYEQYF. The CDR3 DNA is TGTGCCAGCAGCGTAGGGACAGTTTCCTACGAGCAGTACTTC.

In its sample, this clonotype was seen many times. V gene TRBV12-3 or TRBV12-4 combines with J gene TRBJ1-4; D not resolved. The CDR3 has 13 amino acids. With 0 bases removed from V and 12 bases from J, the gap between germline ends came to 11 bases. The CDR3 here is CASSLAPYSELFF. The DNA for the CDR3 is TGTGCCAGCAGTTTAGCGCCGTATTCAGAACTGTTTTTT.

The rearrangement joins TRBV11-2 to TRBJ2-5; D might be TRBD1 (5 bases). Germline loops: CDR1 SGHAT, CDR2 FQNNGV. V was trimmed by 7 bases and J by 0 bases, leaving 18 bases between them. This CDR3 contains 16 residues. This chain's CDR3 is CASNPVGRQYQETQYF. The CDR3 DNA is TGTGCCAGCAACCCAGTCGGACGACAGTACCAAGAGACCCAGTACTTC.

The chain uses TRBV5-5 and TRBJ2-2, with TRBD2 as a possible D gene (5 bases). Germline V CDR1 and CDR2: SGHKS, YYEKEE (reference sequence). V was pared by 0 bases and J by 3 bases, with 9 bases between. The CDR3 loop spans 15 amino acids. In DNA, the CDR3 is TGTGCCAGCAGCTTGGCGGGGAGTTACACCGGGGAGCTGTTTTTT. It codes for CASSLAGSYTGELFF.

This clonotype was observed at least ten times. The J gene is TRBJ2-7, the V gene TRBV12-3 or TRBV12-4; a possible D gene is TRBD1 (6 bases). This CDR3 comprises 14 residues. Trimming took off 6 bases at V and 3 bases at J, with 15 bases between the two ends. This chain's CDR3 is CASSPTGFSYEQYF. For the CDR3, the DNA is TGTGCCAGCAGCCCCACAGGGTTTAGCTACGAGCAGTACTTC.

This clonotype came up many times. The chain has TRBV20-1 and TRBJ2-6; 7 bases map to TRBD1. Germline loops: CDR1 DFQATT, CDR2 SNEGSKA (reference sequence). This CDR3 spans 18 amino acids. J gave up 0 bases and V 1 base, and 9 bases lay outside the gene matches. In DNA form, the CDR3 reads TGCAGTGCTAGAGTCCCCGACAGGGTCACCTCTGGGGCCAACGTCCTGACTTTC. It codes for CSARVPDRVTSGANVLTF.

Turning to this clonotype: This may stem from a read error, because a much larger clone lies one nucleotide away. CDR3: CASSSPGKGDIQYF. CDR3 bases: TGTGCCAGCAGCTCGCCGGGAAAGGGAGACATTCAGTACTTC. The V call is TRBV11-2, the J call TRBJ2-4; D perhaps matches TRBD2 (5 bases). From germline, CDR1 is SGHAT and CDR2 FQNNGV. The CDR3 runs 14 residues. Trimming took 4 bases from V and 8 from J, leaving 15 bases between them.

The J gene is TRBJ1-1, the V gene TRBV4-1; D might be TRBD1 (5 bases). The CDR3 length is 16 residues. V was cut by 1 base and J by 4 bases, with 16 bases left in between. Germline lookup yields CDR1 MGHRA and CDR2 YSYEKL. CDR3 sequence (DNA): TGCGCCAGCAGCCAAGTTCCGGGGGAGGAGGTCACTGAAGCTTTCTTT. It yields the protein CASSQVPGEEVTEAFF.

This clonotype was seen at least ten times. The rearrangement uses TRBV12-3 or TRBV12-4 and TRBJ1-1, with D unresolved. V lost 5 bases to trimming and J lost 1 base, with 14 bases between them. The CDR3 totals 15 residues. CDR3 amino acids: CASSPRTASNTEAFF. The CDR3 DNA sequence: TGTGCCAGCAGTCCCCGAACGGCGTCGAACACTGAAGCTTTCTTT.

This clonotype showed up many times. The chain combines TRBV5-1 with TRBJ2-7; 7 bases are a match to TRBD1. The CDR3 extends over 14 amino acids. Germline V lookup: CDR1 SGHRS, CDR2 YFSETQ. V shed 0 bases, J shed 3 bases, and the junction held 3 bases outside the gene matches. CDR3: CASSLANRGYEQYF. The CDR3 DNA reads as TGCGCCAGCAGCTTGGCTAACAGGGGCTACGAGCAGTACTTC.

This clonotype was seen at least ten times. The rearrangement links TRBV15 to TRBJ1-1; tentative D call: TRBD1 (5 bases). Germline CDR1 and CDR2: LNHNV and YYDKDF (reference sequence). The CDR3 sequence is 13 residues long. V shed 1 base and J shed 8 bases, with 11 bases lying between them. The CDR3 DNA is TGTGCCACCAGCAGAGTAACAGGCCGGGAAGCTTTCTTT. Translating it yields CATSRVTGREAFF.